The 3 T cell receptor beta chains given below trace back to one sample, sequenced in a study of response to subunit inactivated influenza vaccine. Each CDR3 protein gets one entry after TCRdb re-called the RT-PCR reads with MiXCR. This sample carries about 480,000 distinct CDR3 sequences, 10% to 15% of them seen once, and the ten largest clones take over 10%. The material sequenced was PBMCs from blood, taken roughly 47 days after vaccination. The receptors were gathered from a man in his fifties or sixties who received an inactivated influenza vaccine.

This clonotype was seen a handful of times. V gene TRBV29-1 combines with J gene TRBJ2-2; 9 bases agree with TRBD2. Germline-derived CDR1 and CDR2 are SQVTM and ANQGSEA. J lost 3 bases, V lost 5 bases, and 1 base had no gene match. The CDR3 has 13 residues. The CDR3 DNA is TGCAGCGTTTGGACTAGCGACACCGGGGAGCTGTTTTTT. Residues: CSVWTSDTGELFF.

V gene TRBV28 combines with J gene TRBJ2-7; D remains unclear. Trimming removed 3 bases from V and 0 bases from J, with 9 bases in between. From germline, CDR1 is MDHEN and CDR2 SYDVKM. The CDR3 runs to 14 residues. This chain's CDR3 is CASSFPVSSYEQYF. Written as DNA, the CDR3 is TGTGCCAGCAGTTTTCCGGTTAGCTCCTACGAGCAGTACTTC.

The gene calls are TRBV12-3 or TRBV12-4 and TRBJ2-3, with D tentatively TRBD1 or TRBD2 (6 bases each). CDR3 length equals 13 residues. V was clipped by 7 bases and J by 2 bases, with 10 bases between them. Written as DNA, the CDR3 is TGTGCCAGCAAGGGGGAGGCCACAGATACGCAGTATTTT. Translating gives CASKGEATDTQYF.